This T cell receptor (beta chain) is drawn from a study of cytomegalovirus exposure and HLA in healthy donors. The V end was cut by 1 base, the J end by 2 bases, with 9 bases between. The CDR3 is 15 amino acids. Germline V gene lookup returns CDR1 LGHNA and CDR2 YSLEER. Primers for the PCR totalled 60 Vbeta and 13 Jbeta. Sequencing used immunoSEQ multiplex PCR; TCRdb keeps in-frame clones, though not all of them. The sample holds 100,000 to 150,000 clones, more than 75% seen once. Sequenced sample: PBMCs. The V gene is TRBV4-3, the J gene TRBJ2-1; D may be TRBD2 (6 bases). The source of this sequence is a man younger than 40 in good health and CMV-seropositive. DNA of the CDR3: TGCGCCAGCAGCCAAGCGGGAGCGGCCTACAATGAGCAGTTCTTC. Translation gives CASSQAGAAYNEQFF.